This T cell receptor (beta chain) emerged from a study of blood T cell repertoires in COVID-19. The CDR3 has 11 residues. J lost 5 bases, V lost 10 bases, and 5 bases had no gene match. Germline assignment: CDR1 MNHEY and CDR2 SVGAGI. Produced via immunoSEQ multiplex PCR; TCRdb's table is partial and in-frame only. Counted here are approximately 210,000 clones, 80% to 90% occurring once; the ten biggest clones make up less than 3.5%. Sequencing was done on a sample of peripheral blood. The chain is built from TRBV6-5 and TRBJ2-7; TRBD2 matches at 7 bases. This sequence originates from a man aged 50-60 years with active or convalescent COVID-19. The CDR3 DNA reads as TGTGCCATCGGGGGGAACGACGAGCAGTACTTC. It translates to CAIGGNDEQYF.